This T cell receptor beta chain was identified during a study of CD8+CD57+ T cells in acquired aplastic anemia. The length of the CDR3 is 16 residues. From germline, CDR1 is SGHTA and CDR2 FQGTGA. The V gene end was trimmed by 5 bases and the J gene end by 2 bases; junction bases not matched to a gene: 3. TCR beta VDJ and CDR3 were profiled, and genomic DNA was the template. TCRdb re-called the reads with MiXCR, one entry per CDR3 protein. The sample contains fewer than 200,000 distinct CDR3 sequences, under 75% of which appear only once. This clonotype occurred many times. J is TRBJ2-1 and V is TRBV7-3; TRBD2 matches 13 bases. Specimen: sorted CD4+, CD8+, or CD8+CD57+ T cells (not recorded which) from PBMCs. The origin of this receptor is a human donor in good health. CDR3 protein: CASSRLAGGAYNEQFF. The CDR3 bases are TGTGCCAGCAGCAGACTAGCGGGAGGCGCCTACAATGAGCAGTTCTTC.